The 6 T cell receptor beta chains given below trace back to one sample, sequenced in a study of Ad26.COV2.S vaccination and SARS-CoV-2 variants. The treatment is: some 20 received Ad26.COV2.S at low or high dose, single or two shots; roughly five received placebo; per-sample allocation not given. On day 63 after the first injection, vaccine and placebo recipients gave samples. The data were produced by immunoSEQ multiplex PCR, yet TCRdb's version contains in-frame clones alone and is incomplete. The sample shows 250,000 to 300,000 clones, approximately 89% of them seen only once. Sample: peripheral blood, taken in a trial of Ad26.COV2.S vaccine versus placebo. The receptors derive from a person aged 18-65 years who received the Ad26.COV2.S COVID-19 vaccine or a placebo.

The chain is built from TRBV7-6 and TRBJ1-3; maybe TRBD1 (5 bases). The V and J ends lost 1 base and 4 bases respectively, with 11 bases between them. Germline V gives CDR1 SGHVS, CDR2 FNYEAQ. The CDR3 contains 15 residues. The CDR3 DNA reads as TGTGCCAGCAGCTTAGAATTGAGGGACGGAAACACCATATATTTT. Translation: CASSLELRDGNTIYF.

CDR3 amino acids: CASSFGLTDTPRDNEQFF. Here the CDR3 DNA reads TGTGCCAGCAGCTTTGGGTTGACCGACACTCCTAGGGACAATGAGCAGTTCTTC. V and J are TRBV11-2 and TRBJ2-1; D call uncertain. The CDR3 extends over 18 amino acids. V lost 3 bases, J lost 5 bases, and 23 bases lay in between. The germline CDR1 and CDR2 sequences are SGHAT and FQNNGV. Supplemented by reference TRBV11-2 and TRBJ2-1, the full variable domain reads EAGVAQSPRYKIIEKRQSVAFWCNPISGHATLYWYQQILGQGPKLLIQFQNNGVVDDSQLPKDRFSAERLKGVDSTLKIQPAKLEDSAVYLCASSFGLTDTPRDNEQFFGPGTRLTVL.

This clone was detected once. The chain is built from TRBV29-1 and TRBJ1-3, with unresolved D. In germline, CDR1 is SQVTM, CDR2 ANQGSEA. Trimming left V 4 bases short and J 0 bases short, with 7 bases between. This CDR3 contains 13 residues. The CDR3 DNA sequence: TGCAGCGTTGCCCTGAACTCTGGAAACACCATATATTTT. This sequence encodes CSVALNSGNTIYF.

CDR3 DNA: TGTGCCAGCAGACCCAGGGGCCGCGGGGAGCTGTTTTTT. Protein sequence: CASRPRGRGELFF. The rearrangement joins TRBV7-8 to TRBJ2-2; D may be TRBD1 (6 bases). Germline loops: CDR1 SGHVS, CDR2 FQNEAQ. The V end lost 6 bases, the J end lost 7 bases, and 12 bases lay between the germline ends. The CDR3 is 13 residues long.

This rearrangement joins TRBV6-2 or TRBV6-3 to TRBJ1-5; D is undetermined. This CDR3 has 13 amino acids. Between the trimmed V and J ends, which lost 6 bases and 5 bases, there was a span of 11 bases. The germline V gene has CDR1 MNHEY and CDR2 SVGEGT. CDR3 sequence (DNA): TGTGCCAGCAGCTCCGGGGAACATCAGCCCCAGCATTTT. Translated: CASSSGEHQPQHF.

The rearrangement uses TRBV14 and TRBJ2-1; D is undetermined. V lost 1 base and J lost 5, with 9 bases in between. This CDR3 has 14 amino acids. Germline V gene lookup returns CDR1 SGHDN and CDR2 FVKESK. The CDR3 DNA reads TGTGCCAGCAGCCAAGTTTATGAGGACAATGAGCAGTTCTTC. Its protein is CASSQVYEDNEQFF. Variable domain in full (rest from reference TRBV14 and TRBJ2-1): EAGVTQFPSHSVIEKGQTVTLRCDPISGHDNLYWYRRVMGKEIKFLLHFVKESKQDESGMPNNRFLAERTGGTYSTLKVQPAELEDSGVYFCASSQVYEDNEQFFGPGTRLTVL.